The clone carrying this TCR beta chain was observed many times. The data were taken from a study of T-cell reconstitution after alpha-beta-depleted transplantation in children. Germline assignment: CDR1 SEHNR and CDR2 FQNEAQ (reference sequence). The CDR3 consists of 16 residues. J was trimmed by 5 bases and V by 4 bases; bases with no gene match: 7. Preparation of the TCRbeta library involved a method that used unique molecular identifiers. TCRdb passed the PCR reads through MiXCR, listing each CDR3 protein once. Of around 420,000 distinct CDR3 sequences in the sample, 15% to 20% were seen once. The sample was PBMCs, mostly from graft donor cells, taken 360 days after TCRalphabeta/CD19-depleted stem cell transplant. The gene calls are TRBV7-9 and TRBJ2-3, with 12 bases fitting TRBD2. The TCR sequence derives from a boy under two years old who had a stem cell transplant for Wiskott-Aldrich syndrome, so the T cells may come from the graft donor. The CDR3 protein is CASSYLAGGPEDTQYF. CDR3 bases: TGTGCCAGCAGCTACCTAGCGGGAGGGCCGGAAGATACGCAGTATTTT.